Listed here are 26 T cell receptor beta chains from one sample, sequenced in a study of CXCR3-negative and CXCR3-positive naive CD8 T cells. General study results and limits: When CXCR3-positive naive cells were set against CXCR3-negative naive cells, the former had more hydrophobic TRB CDR3s.

For these TCRs, the target antigens are not known. With UMI labels, 5' RACE was used to prepare the TRB cDNA libraries. TCRdb reworked the 5' RACE reads into one entry per CDR3 protein, no DNA. The sample data list around 140,000 distinct CDR3 sequences. The sample consisted of naive CXCR3+ CD8+ T cells from blood. Subset indicated: CD45RO-CCR7+CD27+CD95- naive CD8+ T cells expressing CXCR3 (TNR3+). Source of these receptors: a human donor in good health. Some clones in this sample may be carry-over from other donors' samples.

The V and J genes are TRBV2 and TRBJ1-1; TCRdb's assignment of TRBD1 cannot be checked, as there is no DNA. Germline lookup yields CDR1 SNHLY and CDR2 FYNNEI. CDR3 size: 13 residues. Here the CDR3 reads CASWGQDRTEAFF.

The chain recombines TRBV5-5 with TRBJ2-5; checking the TCRdb D call of TRBD1 is not possible without DNA. Germline CDR1 is SGHKS and CDR2 is YYEKEE (reference sequence). CDR3 length: 15 amino acids. CDR3 amino acids: CASSGGGLKDTTQYF. Full variable domain (remainder filled in from reference TRBV5-5 and TRBJ2-5): DAGVTQSPTHLIKTRGQQVTLRCSPISGHKSVSWYQQVLGQGPQFIFQYYEKEERGRGNFPDRFSARQFPNYSSELNVNALLLGDSALYLCASSGGGLKDTTQYFGPGTRLLVL.

The chain's CDR3 is CSVRNVGLWNTEAFF. This sequence joins TRBV29-1 and TRBJ1-1. The CDR3 loop spans 15 amino acids. The germline V gene encodes CDR1 SQVTM and CDR2 ANQGSEA. Full variable domain (rest looked up from reference TRBV29-1 and TRBJ1-1): SAVISQKPSRDICQRGTSLTIQCQVDSQVTMMFWYRQQPGQSLTLIATANQGSEATYESGFVIDKFPISRPNLTFSTLTVSNMSPEDSSIYLCSVRNVGLWNTEAFFGQGTRLTVV.

The V and J genes are TRBV7-2 and TRBJ2-3; with no DNA, the TCRdb D assignment of TRBD1 cannot be verified. The germline V gene encodes CDR1 SGHTA and CDR2 FQGNSA. This CDR3 spans 14 amino acids. This CDR3 is CASINGPLTDTQYF.

The chain has TRBV28 and TRBJ2-7. The CDR3 has 14 residues. Germline V CDR1 and CDR2: MDHEN, SYDVKM. This chain's CDR3 is CASNQNTPFYEQYF.

The rearrangement links TRBV30 to TRBJ1-1. The CDR3 covers 13 residues. Germline V lookup: CDR1 GTSNPN, CDR2 SVGIG (reference sequence). The CDR3 loop reads CAWSVLGNTEAFF.

This chain uses TRBV15 with TRBJ1-5. This CDR3 contains 16 residues. The germline V gene has CDR1 LNHNV and CDR2 YYDKDF (reference sequence). CDR3 in amino acids: CATSKDGDTRNQPQHF.

The chain recombines TRBV7-7 with TRBJ2-5. The length of the CDR3 is 13 residues. Germline V lookup: CDR1 SSHAT, CDR2 FNYEAQ (reference sequence). The CDR3 sequence: CASSVDSEETQYF.

The chain is built from TRBV7-3 and TRBJ2-2; TCRdb's assignment of TRBD2 cannot be checked, as there is no DNA. The V gene's germline CDR1 is SGHTA and CDR2 FQGTGA. The CDR3 runs 15 residues. The CDR3 loop is CASSSASGRTGELFF.

The chain employs TRBV10-2 and TRBJ2-6. This CDR3 spans 15 amino acids. Per the germline V gene, CDR1 is WSHSY and CDR2 is SAAADI. The CDR3 loop is CASSESRAALGVLTF.

This chain joins TRBV15 and TRBJ2-1. The CDR3 contains 15 residues. Germline V gives CDR1 LNHNV, CDR2 YYDKDF (reference sequence). This CDR3 reads CATSLGGSSYNEQFF.

J is TRBJ2-7 and V is TRBV6-2 or TRBV6-3; TCRdb outputs TRBD1, but without DNA this stays unchecked. CDR1 is MNHEY and CDR2 is SVGEGT in the germline V gene. This CDR3 comprises 14 residues. CDR3 region: CASSGGGQFYEQYF.

The chain employs TRBV29-1 and TRBJ2-7; TCRdb names TRBD1, which stays unverified in the absence of DNA. CDR1 is SQVTM, CDR2 ANQGSEA, per germline. There are 15 residues in the CDR3. The CDR3 region is CSVAYDRIGRYEQYF.

V and J are TRBV2 and TRBJ1-5; the TCRdb call, TRBD1, lacks DNA for checking. Germline lookup yields CDR1 SNHLY and CDR2 FYNNEI. CDR3 length: 15 residues. CDR3 region: CASSAIDRGNQPQHF.

J is TRBJ2-3 and V is TRBV6-5; TCRdb returns TRBD1, unconfirmable since there is no DNA. This CDR3 contains 15 residues. Germline loops: CDR1 MNHEY, CDR2 SVGAGI. CDR3 sequence: CASRNRGLNTDTQYF.

CDR3 region: CAIMSPDRNYEQYF. The chain uses TRBV10-3 and TRBJ2-7; the D call from TCRdb, TRBD2, cannot be confirmed without DNA. The V gene's germline CDR1 is ENHRY and CDR2 SYGVKD. This CDR3 region has 14 residues.

The V and J genes are TRBV10-1 and TRBJ2-3; TCRdb returns TRBD2, unconfirmable since there is no DNA. Germline V gene sequence: CDR1 WNHNN, CDR2 SYGVQD (reference sequence). This CDR3 is 14 amino acids long. The CDR3 here is CASSDPETSFTQYF.

V and J are TRBV7-9 and TRBJ2-7; TCRdb's D call, TRBD2, is unchecked because there is no DNA. The CDR3 sequence is 14 residues long. CDR1 is SEHNR, CDR2 FQNEAQ, per germline (reference sequence). This CDR3 is CASSSSGSSYEQYF.

The rearrangement joins TRBV6-5 to TRBJ1-1; TCRdb reports TRBD1, a call that lacks DNA to check it against. Germline CDR1 is MNHEY and CDR2 is SVGAGI. The CDR3 is 14 amino acids. The CDR3 reads CASSLQGGATEAFF.

The chain links TRBV27 to TRBJ2-7; TCRdb reports TRBD2, a call that lacks DNA to check it against. Looked up from germline, CDR1 is MNHEY and CDR2 is SMNVEV (reference sequence). This CDR3 contains 15 residues. CDR3 protein: CASSVSGRASYEQYF.

The gene calls are TRBV7-9 and TRBJ2-3; absent DNA, TCRdb's TRBD2 call cannot be checked. CDR1 SEHNR and CDR2 FQNEAQ come from the germline V gene (reference sequence). The CDR3 is 15 amino acids. CDR3 sequence: CASSPSGGGRDTQYF.

The V call is TRBV28, the J call TRBJ2-4; lacking DNA, the TRBD1 call made by TCRdb goes unchecked. The germline CDR1 and CDR2 sequences are MDHEN and SYDVKM. The CDR3 consists of 19 residues. The CDR3 here is CASSHIPYDRTLAKNIQYF.

This chain joins TRBV28 and TRBJ2-7; TCRdb proposes TRBD2, but this gene call is untestable without DNA. Germline lookup yields CDR1 MDHEN and CDR2 SYDVKM. CDR3 length: 16 residues. CDR3 sequence: CASSLWLAGSFYEQYF.

The gene calls are TRBV2 and TRBJ2-5; the TCRdb D gene call, TRBD2, has no DNA to confirm it. Per the germline V gene, CDR1 is SNHLY and CDR2 is FYNNEI. The CDR3 totals 15 residues. This chain's CDR3 is CASSERLAGVETQYF.

V gene TRBV20-1 combines with J gene TRBJ2-7; TCRdb's D gene call, TRBD1, goes unchecked for lack of DNA. This CDR3 is 13 amino acids long. CDR1 and CDR2 (germline): DFQATT, SNEGSKA (reference sequence). The CDR3 here is CSARGQEEDEQYF.

This sequence joins TRBV20-1 and TRBJ2-3. Per the germline V gene, CDR1 is DFQATT and CDR2 is SNEGSKA (reference sequence). The CDR3 runs 14 residues. CDR3 in amino acids: CSARQGLSTDTQYF.